The source of this TCR beta chain is a study of shared clonotypes between healthy human individuals. This CDR3 comprises 15 residues. V dropped 6 bases and J dropped 5; count of bases not matched to a gene: 7. Germline CDR1 and CDR2: MNHNY and SVGAGI (reference sequence). Positively selected for CCR7, the CD45RO-negative cells used as naive CD8 cells excluded terminally differentiated effector memory CD45RA+ cells. Measured with immunoSEQ multiplex PCR; TCRdb has only the in-frame clones, and not every one. The repertoire has about 580,000 clones, roughly 98% of them found once; the top ten carry 0.3%.

The chain employs TRBV6-6 and TRBJ2-1, with 10 bases lining up with TRBD1. Sequencing was done on a sample of naive CD8+ T cells sorted from blood. This receptor was obtained from a man aged 30 to 39 in good health. CDR3 bases: TGTGCCAGCAGACAGCCGGGACAGGGGAACAATGAGCAGTTCTTC. This translates into CASRQPGQGNNEQFF.